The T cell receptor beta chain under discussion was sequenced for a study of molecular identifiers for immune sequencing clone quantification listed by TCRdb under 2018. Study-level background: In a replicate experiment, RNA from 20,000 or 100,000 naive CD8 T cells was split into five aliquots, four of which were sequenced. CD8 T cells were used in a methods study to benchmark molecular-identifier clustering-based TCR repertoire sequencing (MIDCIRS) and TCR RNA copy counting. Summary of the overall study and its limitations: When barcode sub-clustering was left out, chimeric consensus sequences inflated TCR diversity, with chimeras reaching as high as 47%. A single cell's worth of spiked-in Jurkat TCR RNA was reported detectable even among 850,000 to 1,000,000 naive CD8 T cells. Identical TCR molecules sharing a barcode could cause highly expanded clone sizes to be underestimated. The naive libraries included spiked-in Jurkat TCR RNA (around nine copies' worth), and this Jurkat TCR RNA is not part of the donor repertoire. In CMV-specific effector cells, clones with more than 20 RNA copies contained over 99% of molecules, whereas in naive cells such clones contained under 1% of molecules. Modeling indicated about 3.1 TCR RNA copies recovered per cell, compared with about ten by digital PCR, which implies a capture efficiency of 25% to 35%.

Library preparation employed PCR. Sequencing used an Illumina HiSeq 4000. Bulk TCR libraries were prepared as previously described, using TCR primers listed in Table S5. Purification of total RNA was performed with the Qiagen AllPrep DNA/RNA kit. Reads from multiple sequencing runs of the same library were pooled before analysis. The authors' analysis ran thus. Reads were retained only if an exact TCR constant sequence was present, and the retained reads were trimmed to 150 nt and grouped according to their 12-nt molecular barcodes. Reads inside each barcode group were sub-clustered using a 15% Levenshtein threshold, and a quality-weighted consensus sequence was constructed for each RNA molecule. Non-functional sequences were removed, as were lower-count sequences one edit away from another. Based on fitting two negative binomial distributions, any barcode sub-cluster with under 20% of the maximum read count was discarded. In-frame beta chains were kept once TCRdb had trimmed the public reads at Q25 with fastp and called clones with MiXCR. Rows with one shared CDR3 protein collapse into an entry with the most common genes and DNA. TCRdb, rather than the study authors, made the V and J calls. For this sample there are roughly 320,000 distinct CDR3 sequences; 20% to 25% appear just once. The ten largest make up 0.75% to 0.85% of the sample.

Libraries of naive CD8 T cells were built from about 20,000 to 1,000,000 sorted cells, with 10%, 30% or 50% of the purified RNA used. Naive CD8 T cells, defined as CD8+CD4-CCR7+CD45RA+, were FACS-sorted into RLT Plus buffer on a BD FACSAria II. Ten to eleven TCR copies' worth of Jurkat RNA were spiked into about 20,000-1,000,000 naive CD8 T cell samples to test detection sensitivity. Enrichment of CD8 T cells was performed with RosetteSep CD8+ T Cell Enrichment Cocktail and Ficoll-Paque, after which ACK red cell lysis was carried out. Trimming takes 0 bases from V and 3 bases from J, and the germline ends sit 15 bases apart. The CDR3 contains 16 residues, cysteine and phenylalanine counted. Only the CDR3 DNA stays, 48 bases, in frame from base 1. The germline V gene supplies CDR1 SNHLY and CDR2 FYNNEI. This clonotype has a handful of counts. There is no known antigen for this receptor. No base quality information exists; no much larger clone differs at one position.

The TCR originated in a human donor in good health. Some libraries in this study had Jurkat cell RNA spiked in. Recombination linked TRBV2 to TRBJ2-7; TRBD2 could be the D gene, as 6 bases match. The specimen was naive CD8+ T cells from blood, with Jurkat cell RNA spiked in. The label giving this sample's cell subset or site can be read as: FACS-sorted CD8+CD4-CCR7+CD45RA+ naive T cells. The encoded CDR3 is CASSEARGTENYEQYF. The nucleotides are TGTGCCAGCAGTGAAGCTCGTGGGACTGAAAACTACGAGCAGTACTTC. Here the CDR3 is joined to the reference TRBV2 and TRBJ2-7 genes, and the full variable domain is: EPEVTQTPSHQVTQMGQEVILRCVPISNHLYFYWYRQILGQKVEFLVSFYNNEISEKSEIFDDQFSVERPDGSNFTLKIRSTKLEDSAMYFCASSEARGTENYEQYFGPGTRLTVT.